The 6 T cell receptor beta chains presented below share a single source sample, sequenced in a study of cytomegalovirus exposure and HLA in healthy donors. The PCR ran on 60 Vbeta and 13 Jbeta primers. Produced via immunoSEQ multiplex PCR; TCRdb's table is partial and in-frame only. The table records fewer than 250,000 clones, 60% to 80% of them present only once. Sequenced input: PBMCs. The receptors originated from a male donor in good health and CMV-seronegative.

The chain uses TRBV6-4 and TRBJ2-1, with 13 bases that match TRBD2. Germline values: CDR1 MRHNA, CDR2 SNTAGT. J gave up 3 bases and V 6 bases, and 5 bases lay outside the gene matches. This CDR3 has 16 residues. Here the CDR3 reads CASSTGTSGDYNEQFF. As DNA, the CDR3 is TGTGCCAGCAGCACCGGGACTAGCGGGGACTACAATGAGCAGTTCTTC.

V gene TRBV5-1 combines with J gene TRBJ1-2; 7 nucleotides align to TRBD1. Germline assignment: CDR1 SGHRS and CDR2 YFSETQ. Trimming at V came to 3 bases and at J to 3 bases, leaving 14 bases not matched to a gene. This CDR3 region has 17 residues. This CDR3 reads CASSSAEGGGGDYGYTF. DNA for the CDR3: TGCGCCAGCAGCTCTGCGGAAGGGGGCGGTGGGGACTATGGCTACACCTTC.

This chain uses TRBV11-2 with TRBJ2-7, with 10 bases lining up with TRBD2. Germline values: CDR1 SGHAT, CDR2 FQNNGV. This CDR3 comprises 17 residues. After removal of 1 base from V and 1 base from J, the junction contained 7 bases not matched to a gene. The CDR3 DNA follows: TGTGCCAGCAGCTTAGTATTGAGCGGGAGGGCTTCCTACGAGCAGTACTTC. Amino acids: CASSLVLSGRASYEQYF.

The CDR3 spells CASSSPGRAGETQYF. CDR3 sequence (DNA): TGTGCCAGCAGCTCTCCAGGGAGGGCTGGAGAGACCCAGTACTTC. This rearrangement joins TRBV7-3 to TRBJ2-5, with 7 bases that match TRBD2. The CDR3 consists of 15 residues. Germline CDR1 reads SGHTA; CDR2 reads FQGTGA. V trimming: 4 bases; J trimming: 4 bases; junction bases outside the gene matches: 9.

The rearrangement joins TRBV5-6 to TRBJ1-2, with 8 bases matching TRBD1. Germline values: CDR1 SGHDT, CDR2 YYEEEE. V was pared by 0 bases and J by 5 bases, with 9 bases of the junction left unmatched. The CDR3 covers 16 residues. This CDR3 reads CASSLELDRVGYGYTF. DNA for the CDR3: TGTGCCAGCAGCTTGGAATTGGACAGGGTGGGGTATGGCTACACCTTC.

This sequence joins TRBV5-6 and TRBJ1-5, with TRBD1 identical over 12 bases. Germline values: CDR1 SGHDT, CDR2 YYEEEE. The CDR3 contains 15 residues. Trimming at V came to 4 bases and at J to 7 bases, leaving 6 bases not matched to a gene. CDR3 protein: CASSRDRGLGQPQHF. The DNA for the CDR3 is TGTGCCAGCAGCCGGGACAGGGGGCTGGGACAGCCCCAGCATTTT.